Listed below are T cell receptor beta chains from one sample, sequenced in a study of vaccination and CD4 T cells after COVID-19. Using its own MiXCR run on the PCR reads, TCRdb lists one record per CDR3 protein. The sample consists of 15,000 to 20,000 distinct CDR3 sequences, 38% of them appearing once. These receptors' antigens are unknown. Material: CD4+ T cells from blood, cultured in vitro. The receptor source for this set is a human donor who had recovered from COVID-19. Both conserved end residues are part of each CDR3. The D gene is left open where the match is weak. Not every row has a clone size; where given, it reads once, few, many or a size class.

abundance	v_gene	d_gene	j_gene	CDR3aa	CDR3nt
-	TRBV10-3	-	TRBJ2-7	CAISRGLDEQYF	TGTGCCATCAGTCGGGGACTGGACGAGCAGTACTTC
-	TRBV10-3	TRBD1	TRBJ2-5	CAISEGTGRETQYF	TGTGCCATCAGTGAGGGGACAGGGAGGGAGACCCAGTACTTC
-	TRBV6-1	TRBD1	TRBJ2-1	CASSFPAGTGGNEQFF	TGTGCCAGCTCCTTCCCGGCAGGGACAGGGGGCAATGAGCAGTTCTTC
-	TRBV5-1	-	TRBJ2-3	CASSLRTKTDTQYF	TGCGCCAGCAGCTTGCGGACTAAGACAGATACGCAGTATTTT
few	TRBV28	-	TRBJ2-7	CASSFSTGTVGHEQYF	TGTGCCAGCAGTTTTTCGACGGGGACGGTAGGGCACGAGCAGTACTTC
few	TRBV20-1	-	TRBJ1-3	CSASRGSSGNTIYF	TGCAGTGCTAGTAGGGGATCCTCTGGAAACACCATATATTTT
few	TRBV30	TRBD1	TRBJ1-5	CAWSVGQSSNQPQHF	TGTGCCTGGAGTGTGGGACAGAGTAGCAATCAGCCCCAGCATTTT
-	TRBV18	-	TRBJ2-5	CASSPPDKETQYF	TGTGCCAGCTCACCACCGGATAAAGAGACCCAGTACTTC
-	TRBV28	-	TRBJ1-5	CASSLRPTFRGGVYQPQHF	TGTGCCAGCAGTTTACGTCCAACCTTCAGAGGCGGAGTGTATCAGCCCCAGCATTTT
-	TRBV7-2	-	TRBJ1-5	CASSPMWGSNQPQHF	TGTGCCAGCAGCCCGATGTGGGGGAGCAATCAGCCCCAGCATTTT
-	TRBV18	-	TRBJ1-1	CASSKTPNTEAFF	TGTGCCAGCTCAAAGACACCTAACACTGAAGCTTTCTTT
-	TRBV6-2/TRBV6-3	-	TRBJ2-2	CASSYPLGSITGELFF	TGTGCCAGCAGTTACCCCTTGGGGTCCATCACCGGGGAGCTGTTTTTT
few	TRBV20-1	TRBD2	TRBJ2-3	CSARNSGGADTQYF	TGCAGTGCTAGAAACTCGGGAGGGGCAGATACGCAGTATTTT
few	TRBV20-1	-	TRBJ2-5	CSAQEDTETQYF	TGCAGTGCCCAAGAGGACACAGAGACCCAGTACTTC
medium-sized	TRBV7-2	-	TRBJ2-3	CASSLTDTQYF	TGTGCCAGCAGCCTCACAGATACGCAGTATTTT
-	TRBV20-1	TRBD2	TRBJ2-3	CSAPPGLAGANTDTQYF	TGCAGTGCTCCACCTGGGCTAGCGGGAGCTAACACAGATACGCAGTATTTT
few	TRBV20-1	TRBD1	TRBJ2-3	CSVHRDRVIDTQYF	TGCAGTGTTCACCGGGACAGGGTGATAGATACGCAGTATTTT
-	TRBV12-3/TRBV12-4	TRBD1	TRBJ1-2	CASSPGGQGDYGYTF	TGTGCCAGCAGTCCCGGGGGACAGGGGGACTATGGCTACACCTTC